The clone carrying this TCR beta chain was seen a few times. Its antigen is still unknown. TCRdb analysed the RT-PCR reads with MiXCR anew, one entry per CDR3 protein. Here the sample spans about 700,000 distinct CDR3 sequences, 15% to 19% being singletons. Per the germline V gene, CDR1 is SGHRS and CDR2 is YFSETQ. V was pared by 4 bases and J by 3 bases, with 15 bases between. The CDR3 spans 15 residues. The sample originates from a study of response to subunit inactivated influenza vaccine. Findings and limits, study-wide: Each seasonal flu vaccination may recruit only limited new T cells, authors suggested.

The TCR comes from a man between 45 and 60 years old who received an inactivated influenza vaccine. V is TRBV5-1 and J is TRBJ2-3, with D hard to call. The sample in question was PBMCs from blood, obtained approximately 12 days after vaccination. The DNA of the CDR3 is TGCGCCAGCAGCCGCCTAGAAGCTGTGACAGATACGCAGTATTTT. Encoded protein: CASSRLEAVTDTQYF. The full variable domain, with the rest looked up from reference TRBV5-1 and TRBJ2-3, is KAGVTQTPRYLIKTRGQQVTLSCSPISGHRSVSWYQQTPGQGLQFLFEYFSETQRNKGNFPGRFSGRQFSNSRSEMNVSTLELGDSALYLCASSRLEAVTDTQYFGPGTRLTVL.